The rows below give T cell receptor beta chains drawn from one sample of a study of monozygotic twins with inflammatory bowel disease. TCRdb reprocessed the 5' RACE reads, keeping one entry per CDR3 protein, no DNA. The sample includes over 150,000 distinct CDR3 sequences. Sequences were obtained from blood. These receptors were taken from a human donor with ulcerative colitis or Crohn's disease, or a healthy co-twin of an affected twin (not recorded which). Each CDR3 is given with its conserved first and last residue.

j_call: TRBJ1-2; v_call: TRBV27; cdr3_aa: CASSPRTLQLNGYTF
j_call: TRBJ2-1; v_call: TRBV7-2; cdr3_aa: CASSSPDNEQFF
j_call: TRBJ1-5; v_call: TRBV7-2; cdr3_aa: CASSRQNIGHQPQHF
j_call: TRBJ1-2; v_call: TRBV7-9; cdr3_aa: CASSLDARPYGYTF
j_call: TRBJ2-1; v_call: TRBV2; cdr3_aa: CASSDFAASYNEQFF
j_call: TRBJ1-1; v_call: TRBV20-1; cdr3_aa: CSARDQKGATEAFF
j_call: TRBJ1-4; v_call: TRBV27; cdr3_aa: CASSLGRGREKLFF
j_call: TRBJ1-1; v_call: TRBV5-4; cdr3_aa: CASSRQGVPEAFF
j_call: TRBJ2-7; v_call: TRBV7-9; cdr3_aa: CASSSGILAGDYEQYF
j_call: TRBJ2-7; v_call: TRBV11-2; cdr3_aa: CASSDSFTRYF
j_call: TRBJ1-1; v_call: TRBV7-2; cdr3_aa: CASSPREGDRAFF
j_call: TRBJ2-3; v_call: TRBV4-3; cdr3_aa: CASSQDGTGADTQYF
j_call: TRBJ2-7; v_call: TRBV10-3; cdr3_aa: CAISESGGLGEQYF
j_call: TRBJ2-7; v_call: TRBV27; cdr3_aa: CASSLKEGYEQYF
j_call: TRBJ2-5; v_call: TRBV18; cdr3_aa: CASSNRGHQETQYF
j_call: TRBJ2-1; v_call: TRBV28; cdr3_aa: CASILTGGYNEQFF
j_call: TRBJ2-7; v_call: TRBV20-1; cdr3_aa: CSARNYRVNYEQYF
j_call: TRBJ2-7; v_call: TRBV10-3; cdr3_aa: CAISGGDRAYEQYF
j_call: TRBJ2-1; v_call: TRBV15; cdr3_aa: CATSRARLAGGGEQFF
j_call: TRBJ1-5; v_call: TRBV12-3/TRBV12-4; cdr3_aa: CASSRYQQGDQPQHF
j_call: TRBJ2-1; v_call: TRBV7-2; cdr3_aa: CASSLVSVGAYNEQFF
j_call: TRBJ2-7; v_call: TRBV5-1; cdr3_aa: CASSPRTSGTYEQYF
j_call: TRBJ2-1; v_call: TRBV7-6; cdr3_aa: CASSLYETNNEQFF
j_call: TRBJ1-2; v_call: TRBV25-1; cdr3_aa: CASSTRTGGNGYTF
j_call: TRBJ2-7; v_call: TRBV7-8; cdr3_aa: CASSLEGTGTSGADSYEQYF
j_call: TRBJ2-1; v_call: TRBV28; cdr3_aa: CASFPSRRDGSHEQFF
j_call: TRBJ2-1; v_call: TRBV25-1; cdr3_aa: CASRPSGGPSSYNEQFF
j_call: TRBJ1-5; v_call: TRBV18; cdr3_aa: CASSPARNNQPQHF
j_call: TRBJ2-7; v_call: TRBV4-1; cdr3_aa: CASSRTSGVYEQYF
j_call: TRBJ2-7; v_call: TRBV3-1; cdr3_aa: CASSQDGPRNEQYF
j_call: TRBJ2-1; v_call: TRBV5-1; cdr3_aa: CASSFDMGRASSYNEQFF
j_call: TRBJ1-2; v_call: TRBV24-1; cdr3_aa: CATSDFPGGEDGYTF
j_call: TRBJ1-5; v_call: TRBV6-2/TRBV6-3; cdr3_aa: CASIRTGSSNQPQHF
j_call: TRBJ2-5; v_call: TRBV27; cdr3_aa: CASSLADREETQYF
j_call: TRBJ1-6; v_call: TRBV6-5; cdr3_aa: CASSYSQSAYNSPLHF
j_call: TRBJ2-7; v_call: TRBV10-3; cdr3_aa: CAISGGTETYEQYF
j_call: TRBJ2-1; v_call: TRBV29-1; cdr3_aa: CSAEGTSGRYYNEQFF